This T cell receptor beta chain stems from a study of T-cell reconstitution after alpha-beta-depleted transplantation in children. Overall study findings and caveats: T cells produced anew were the main source of T-cell counts and diversity one year after transplant. Some patients owed their high day-60 TCRbeta diversity to surviving recipient T cells and thymic progenitors.

This CDR3 has 14 amino acids. Trimming cost V 2 bases and J 5 bases, with 11 bases left between them. The germline CDR1 and CDR2 sequences are MNHEY and SVGAGI. The library targeted TCRbeta and was prepared with unique molecular identifiers. TCRdb reprocessed the PCR reads with MiXCR, giving one entry per CDR3 protein. The data hold nearly 350,000 distinct CDR3 sequences, with 15% to 20% observed a single time. Concerning this clonotype: Its antigen is not known.

The chain carries TRBV6-5 and TRBJ2-3; D may correspond to TRBD1 or TRBD2 (5 bases each). This receptor was obtained from a male patient aged 2 to 9 who had a stem cell transplant for acute lymphoblastic leukemia, so the T cells may come from the graft donor. The sample here was PBMCs, mostly from graft donor cells, taken 360 days after TCRalphabeta/CD19-depleted stem cell transplant. The CDR3: CASSYRGTGDTQYF. The CDR3 DNA sequence: TGTGCCAGCAGTTACCGTGGGACCGGAGATACGCAGTATTTT.